The rows below give T cell receptor beta chains drawn from one sample of a study of cytomegalovirus exposure and HLA in healthy donors. TCRdb keeps only in-frame clones here, not all; method: immunoSEQ multiplex PCR. The sample lists hundreds of thousands of clones; around four fifths were seen once. The sample consisted of PBMCs. Every receptor here comes from a woman aged 18-35 years in good health and CMV-seronegative. Both conserved end residues are trimmed from each CDR3.

v_call: TRBV4-1; j_call: TRBJ2-7; cdr3_aa: ASSQEAGGFGEQY
v_call: TRBV21-1; j_call: TRBJ1-5; cdr3_aa: ASSKGVDRQPQH
v_call: TRBV28; j_call: TRBJ1-4; cdr3_aa: ASSVRDRGRDEKLF
v_call: TRBV11-3; j_call: TRBJ2-1; cdr3_aa: ASSFQNHNEQF
v_call: TRBV18; j_call: TRBJ2-7; cdr3_aa: ASSRQGDLFGEQY
v_call: TRBV5-1; j_call: TRBJ1-6; cdr3_aa: ASSALPQNDSPLH
v_call: TRBV29-1; j_call: TRBJ1-2; cdr3_aa: SVPGQNYGYT
v_call: TRBV29-1; j_call: TRBJ2-7; cdr3_aa: SVVRLAYEQY
v_call: TRBV30; j_call: TRBJ1-5; cdr3_aa: AWSDLGGQPQH
v_call: TRBV10-3; j_call: TRBJ2-7; cdr3_aa: ATRRSGVGGEQY
v_call: TRBV7-3; j_call: TRBJ2-3; cdr3_aa: ASSSGSLTDTQY
v_call: TRBV7-2; j_call: TRBJ1-1; cdr3_aa: ASSLTRHVNTEAF
v_call: TRBV4-1; j_call: TRBJ2-7; cdr3_aa: ASSQAQNYEQY
v_call: TRBV7-5; j_call: TRBJ1-2; cdr3_aa: VRSCDKTAYGYT